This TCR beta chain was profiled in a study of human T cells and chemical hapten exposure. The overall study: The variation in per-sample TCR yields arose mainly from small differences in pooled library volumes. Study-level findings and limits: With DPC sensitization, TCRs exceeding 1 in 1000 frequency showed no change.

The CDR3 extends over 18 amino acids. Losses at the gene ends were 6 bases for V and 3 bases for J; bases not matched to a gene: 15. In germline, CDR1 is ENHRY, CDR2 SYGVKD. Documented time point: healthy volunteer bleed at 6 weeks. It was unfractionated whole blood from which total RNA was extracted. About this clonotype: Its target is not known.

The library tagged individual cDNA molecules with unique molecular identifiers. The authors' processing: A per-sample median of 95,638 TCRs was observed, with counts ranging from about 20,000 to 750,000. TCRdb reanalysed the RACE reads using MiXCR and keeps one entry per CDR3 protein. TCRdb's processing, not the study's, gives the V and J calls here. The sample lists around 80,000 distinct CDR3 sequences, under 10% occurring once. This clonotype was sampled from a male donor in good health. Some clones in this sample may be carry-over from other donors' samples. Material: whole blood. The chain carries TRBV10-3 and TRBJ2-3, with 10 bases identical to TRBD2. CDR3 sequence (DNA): TGTGCCATCAGCTTAGAGAATTCCGGGACTAGCGTTACAGATACGCAGTATTTT. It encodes CAISLENSGTSVTDTQYF.